The 10 T cell receptor beta chains given below trace back to one sample, sequenced in a study of cytomegalovirus exposure and HLA in healthy donors. PCR employed 60 Vbeta and 13 Jbeta primers. Produced via immunoSEQ multiplex PCR; TCRdb's table is partial and in-frame only. The sample includes about 160,000 clones, around 80% of them seen just once. Input material: PBMCs. Receptors originate from a woman aged 40-49 years in good health and CMV-seropositive.

The chain couples TRBV4-3 to TRBJ2-7; tentative D call: TRBD2 (5 bases). The V gene lost 0 bases and the J gene lost 6 bases, with 18 bases spanning the gap. The CDR3 sequence is 16 residues long. Germline values: CDR1 LGHNA, CDR2 YSLEER. CDR3 nucleotide sequence: TGCGCCAGCAGCCAAGATCTTGGCTCGGGGTCGGGCGAGCAGTACTTC. This codes for CASSQDLGSGSGEQYF.

The chain recombines TRBV9 with TRBJ1-2; TRBD1 matches at 8 bases. The CDR3 contains 17 residues. With 3 bases clipped from V and 0 bases from J, the junction kept 10 bases outside the gene matches. CDR1 and CDR2 (germline): SGDLS, YYNGEE. CDR3 DNA sequence: TGTGCCAGCAGCGACCAGACAGGGGCCCAAGCTAACTATGGCTACACCTTC. Amino acid sequence: CASSDQTGAQANYGYTF.

V gene TRBV6-1 combines with J gene TRBJ1-5, with a tentative D call TRBD1 (5 bases). Germline-derived CDR1 and CDR2 are MNHNS and SASEGT. V lost 3 bases, J lost 3 bases, and 9 bases lay in between. The CDR3 sequence is 14 residues long. In DNA, the CDR3 is TGTGCCAGCAGTGAGGGACTGTTCAATCAGCCCCAGCATTTT. It specifies CASSEGLFNQPQHF.

This chain connects TRBV6-5 to TRBJ2-5; D uncertain. The V gene lost 5 bases and the J gene lost 5 bases, with 6 bases spanning the gap. Germline-derived CDR1 and CDR2 are MNHEY and SVGAGI. This CDR3 comprises 11 residues. CDR3 DNA sequence: TGTGCCAGCAGTGAGGCGGAGACCCAGTACTTC. Protein sequence: CASSEAETQYF.

The rearrangement links TRBV6-5 to TRBJ1-1; D uncertain. The length of the CDR3 is 11 residues. V shed 6 bases and J shed 4 bases, with 6 bases lying between them. In germline, CDR1 is MNHEY, CDR2 SVGAGI. The DNA for the CDR3 is TGTGCCAGCAGAACTGCCACTGAAGCTTTCTTT. Translation: CASRTATEAFF.

At least ten counts were recorded for this clone. The chain carries TRBV6-1 and TRBJ2-1; D might be TRBD2 (5 bases). V was pared by 2 bases and J by 6 bases, with 14 bases between. Germline CDR1 MNHNS, CDR2 SASEGT. The CDR3 sequence is 15 residues long. The DNA for the CDR3 is TGTGCCAGCAGTGAAACGCGAATTCGGGGCAATGAGCAGTTCTTC. It translates to CASSETRIRGNEQFF.

The genes are TRBV7-3 and TRBJ2-7; 11 bases are shared with TRBD1. In germline, CDR1 is SGHTA, CDR2 FQGTGA. There are 14 residues in the CDR3. V lost 6 bases and J lost 2; bases outside the gene matches: 3. DNA of the CDR3: TGTGCCAGCAGTCCGGGACAGGGGGCCTACGAGCAGTACTTC. Its translation is CASSPGQGAYEQYF. Full variable domain (missing parts from reference TRBV7-3 and TRBJ2-7): GAGVSQTPSNKVTEKGKYVELRCDPISGHTALYWYRQSLGQGPEFLIYFQGTGAADDSGLPNDRFFAVRPEGSVSTLKIQRTERGDSAVYLCASSPGQGAYEQYFGPGTRLTVT.

This rearrangement joins TRBV19 to TRBJ1-1, with D unclear. V lost 6 bases and J 1 base, leaving 6 bases between the germline ends. This CDR3 is 12 amino acids long. Per the germline V gene, CDR1 is LNHDA and CDR2 is SQIVND (reference sequence). DNA of the CDR3: TGTGCCAGTAGGAGAGGGAACACTGAAGCTTTCTTT. This encodes CASRRGNTEAFF.

The chain joins TRBV27 to TRBJ1-5; a weak D match, TRBD1 (6 bases). Trimming shortened V by 5 bases and J by 0 bases, and 14 bases separated the two germline ends. Germline loops: CDR1 MNHEY, CDR2 SMNVEV (reference sequence). The CDR3 spans 16 residues. The CDR3 DNA sequence: TGTGCCAGCAGTGCCGCAGGGGCTTATAGCAATCAGCCCCAGCATTTT. Encoded protein: CASSAAGAYSNQPQHF.

The V gene is TRBV27, the J gene TRBJ2-7; 8 bases map to TRBD2. Germline V gives CDR1 MNHEY, CDR2 SMNVEV (reference sequence). CDR3 length: 14 amino acids. The trim removed 5 bases at V and 0 bases at J, leaving 3 bases unmatched. The CDR3 DNA follows: TGTGCCAGCAGTAGAAGCGGGGGCTCCTACGAGCAGTACTTC. This encodes CASSRSGGSYEQYF.